This TCR beta chain was identified in a study of CD8+ T cells in alopecia areata listed by TCRdb under 2018. Some background on the complete study: Treated patients were enrolled in an open-label pilot trial of oral tofacitinib at 5 to 10 mg twice daily for moderate-to-severe alopecia areata. Amplification of TCRbeta CDR3 regions was done by immunoSEQ multiplex PCR using 35 Vbeta forward primers and 13 Jbeta reverse primers. In treated patients, disease severity was measured using the SALT score, which gives the percentage of scalp surface area affected. RNA was extracted with the PAXgene miRNA kit for fixed scalp, the miRNeasy kit for PBMCs, and the RNeasy kit for mouse skin. Biopsies were taken from tofacitinib-treated patients at baseline and at 4 and 24 weeks of treatment, and a later scalp biopsy was taken in several of the tofacitinib-treated patients. Tofacitinib was administered for 6 to 18 months, and 6 months of follow-up off drug were then conducted to assess delayed response and recurrence. Human TCRbeta sequencing covered scalp tissue and sorted CD4+ and CD8+ peripheral blood T cells from patchy and totalis/universalis alopecia areata patients and healthy controls. Scalp clonality was compared among normal scalp (n=4), patchy alopecia areata scalp (n=8), and alopecia totalis/universalis scalp (n=8). High-throughput TCRbeta sequencing was used to examine T cell clonal expansion in alopecia areata in both the C3H/HeJ mouse model and human patients. Summary of the overall study and its limitations: During tofacitinib treatment, many expanded lesional clones stuck around in both scalp and blood, and this persistence may partly explain why relapse happens after treatment is stopped. Resident alphabeta T cells in normal human skin are also sequenced, complicating scalp TCR repertoire analysis, unlike mouse skin dominated by gammadelta T cells. Shared TCR sequences between patients were less evident than in mice, which may be partly attributable to HLA diversity in the patient population. Lesional scalp, especially in alopecia totalis/universalis, showed higher clonality and more expanded CD8+ clones than normal scalp, suggesting antigenic drive. The treated cohort was small, with a single nonresponder, so links between baseline CD8+ expansion and response need larger studies. Scalp clonality and the number of expanded CD8+ clones among the top 100 scalp clones were significantly decreased by tofacitinib.

A note on this clone: Its recognized antigen is unknown. Base qualities are missing; no much larger clone stands one base away.

Library preparation employed the immunoSEQ multiplex PCR assay. RNA was extracted from all samples and reverse transcribed into cDNA as template for TCR sequencing. SuperScript III was used for first-strand cDNA synthesis, primed with a 2:1 mix of oligo-dT and random hexamers. A synthetic immune receptor repertoire was used to assess amplification bias, and residual bias was removed computationally. The authors' analysis ran thus. After raw reads were preprocessed to remove errors, the CDR3 was defined following IMGT conventions as running from the conserved cysteine to phenylalanine. Clonality was computed by normalizing Shannon entropy by log2 of the number of productive unique TCRs and subtracting the result from 1. CD4 or CD8 identity of scalp clones was inferred by cross-referencing scalp TCRbeta sequences with sorted blood CD4 and CD8 repertoires. Entries here come from immuneACCESS through TCRdb and include only in-frame sequences with V and J called. Some clones fail to appear in such tables; in the studies checked, an unresolved V gene covers under half of the shortfall, and the cause of the remainder is unknown. The V and J calls and clone size were taken over from that table, and D and trimming were inferred from the DNA. The table for this sample lists under 200,000 clones; roughly 60% of them were counted only once. The ten largest account for 12% to 15% of the sample.

V has 6 bases trimmed and J has 2 bases trimmed; junction bases matching no gene number 6. The CDR3 starts with the cysteine, ends with the phenylalanine, and has 15 residues. Kept here is only the CDR3 DNA, which spans 45 bases and is read in frame from base 1. CDR1 and CDR2 (MNHEY, SVGAGI) derive from the germline V gene. Read against the paper, the sample's time point label means: roughly 26 weeks on oral tofacitinib. The treatment or condition label for this specimen denotes: oral pan-JAK inhibitor, 5-10 mg twice daily. Lesional scalp punch biopsies and peripheral blood were collected from alopecia areata patients. After PBMCs were isolated by density centrifugation and stained for CD3, CD4 and CD8, a FACSAria was used to sort CD4+ and CD8+ T cells.

Material: CD4+ T cells sorted from blood, obtained at week 24, from a patient treated with tofacitinib. This sequence uses TRBV6-5 and TRBJ2-5, and TRBD2 aligns with 10 junction nucleotides. The receptor's source is a human donor with alopecia areata. The DNA sequence is as follows: TGTGCCAGCAGGGATAGCGGGGGGAAACAAGAGACCCAGTACTTC. It specifies CASRDSGGKQETQYF.